These 2 T cell receptor beta chains were sequenced from one sample in a study of cytomegalovirus exposure and HLA in healthy donors. The PCR used 60 Vbeta and 13 Jbeta primers. Using immunoSEQ multiplex PCR, the repertoire was profiled, and TCRdb retains in-frame clones only, with some absent. This sample has more than 60,000 clones, with roughly 70% found just once. Sequences were obtained from PBMCs. Receptors were obtained from a middle-aged man in good health and CMV-seropositive.

The gene calls are TRBV6-5 and TRBJ1-2; 8 bases fit TRBD1. Germline CDR1 reads MNHEY; CDR2 reads SVGAGI. The J segment lost 6 bases and the V segment lost 6 bases, leaving 0 bases of the junction unmatched. The CDR3 runs to 11 residues. This chain's CDR3 is CASSRGHGYTF. The CDR3 DNA reads TGTGCCAGCAGCAGGGGGCATGGCTACACCTTC.

The table lists this clone with a few counts. The rearrangement joins TRBV15 to TRBJ2-3; 7 bases align to TRBD2. This CDR3 comprises 15 residues. V gave up 2 bases and J gave up 3 bases; unmatched junction bases: 5. CDR1 is LNHNV, CDR2 YYDKDF, per germline (reference sequence). The CDR3 DNA sequence: TGTGCCACCAGCAGAATTGGGGGGGGGACAGATACGCAGTATTTT. This gives the protein CATSRIGGGTDTQYF.